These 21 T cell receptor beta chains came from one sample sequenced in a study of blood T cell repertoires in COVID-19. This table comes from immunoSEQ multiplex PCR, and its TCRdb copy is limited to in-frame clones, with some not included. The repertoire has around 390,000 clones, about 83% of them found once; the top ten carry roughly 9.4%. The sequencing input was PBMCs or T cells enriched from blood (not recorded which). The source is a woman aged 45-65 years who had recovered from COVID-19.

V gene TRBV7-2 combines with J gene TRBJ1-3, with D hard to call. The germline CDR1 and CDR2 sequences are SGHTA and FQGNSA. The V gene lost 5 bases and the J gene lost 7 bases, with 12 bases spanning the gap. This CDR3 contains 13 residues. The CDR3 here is CASSIVGRNTIYF. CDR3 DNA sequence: TGTGCCAGCAGCATAGTAGGGAGGAACACCATATATTTT.

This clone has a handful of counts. CDR3 bases: TGTGCCAGCAGCTTGGAGAGCGAGCAGTACTTC. The encoded protein is CASSLESEQYF. The chain couples TRBV5-8 to TRBJ2-7; no definite D call. The CDR3 runs to 11 residues. Germline loops: CDR1 SGHTS, CDR2 YDEGEE. V lost 0 bases and J lost 6, with 4 bases in between.

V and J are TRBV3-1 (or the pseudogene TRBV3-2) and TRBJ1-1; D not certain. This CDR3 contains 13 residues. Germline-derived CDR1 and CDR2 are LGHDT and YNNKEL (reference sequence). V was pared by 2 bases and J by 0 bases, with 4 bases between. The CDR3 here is CASSQLMNTEAFF. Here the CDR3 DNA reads TGTGCCAGCAGCCAACTTATGAACACTGAAGCTTTCTTT.

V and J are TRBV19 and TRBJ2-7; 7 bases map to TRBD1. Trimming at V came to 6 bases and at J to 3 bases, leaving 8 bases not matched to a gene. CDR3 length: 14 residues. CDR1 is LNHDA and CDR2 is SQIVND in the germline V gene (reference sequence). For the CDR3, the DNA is TGTGCCAGTAGCAGCAGGGACAGTTACTACGAGCAGTACTTC. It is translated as CASSSRDSYYEQYF.

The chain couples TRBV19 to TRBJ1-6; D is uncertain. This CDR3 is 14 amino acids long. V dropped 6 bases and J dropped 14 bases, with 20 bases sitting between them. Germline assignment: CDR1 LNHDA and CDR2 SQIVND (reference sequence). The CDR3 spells CASSLVSPAGTLHF. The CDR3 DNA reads TGTGCCAGTAGCCTGGTATCCCCCGCTGGCACCCTCCACTTT.

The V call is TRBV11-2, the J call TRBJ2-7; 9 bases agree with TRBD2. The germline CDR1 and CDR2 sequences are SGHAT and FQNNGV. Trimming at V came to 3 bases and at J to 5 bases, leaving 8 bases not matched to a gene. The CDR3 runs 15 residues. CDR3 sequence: CASSFASAGGNEQYF. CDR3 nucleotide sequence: TGTGCCAGCAGCTTCGCCTCCGCGGGGGGGAACGAGCAGTACTTC.

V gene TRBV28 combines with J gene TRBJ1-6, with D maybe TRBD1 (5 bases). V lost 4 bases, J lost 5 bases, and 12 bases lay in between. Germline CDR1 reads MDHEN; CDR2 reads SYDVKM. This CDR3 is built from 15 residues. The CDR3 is CASSSPGTDNSPLHF. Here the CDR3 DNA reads TGTGCCAGCAGTTCCCCCGGGACTGATAATTCACCCCTCCACTTT.

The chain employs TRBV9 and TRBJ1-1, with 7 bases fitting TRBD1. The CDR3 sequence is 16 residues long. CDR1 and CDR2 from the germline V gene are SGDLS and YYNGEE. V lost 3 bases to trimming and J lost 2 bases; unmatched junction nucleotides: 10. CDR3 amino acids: CASSAFGTGVNTEAFF. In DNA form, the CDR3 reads TGTGCCAGCAGCGCCTTCGGTACAGGGGTCAACACTGAAGCTTTCTTT.

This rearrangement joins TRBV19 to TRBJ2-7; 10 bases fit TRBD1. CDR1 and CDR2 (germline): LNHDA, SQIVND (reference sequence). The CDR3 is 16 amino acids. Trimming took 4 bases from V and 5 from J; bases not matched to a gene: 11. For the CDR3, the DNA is TGTGCCAGTAGTACCCGCGGAGGGACAGGGGTACACGAGCAGTACTTC. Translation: CASSTRGGTGVHEQYF.

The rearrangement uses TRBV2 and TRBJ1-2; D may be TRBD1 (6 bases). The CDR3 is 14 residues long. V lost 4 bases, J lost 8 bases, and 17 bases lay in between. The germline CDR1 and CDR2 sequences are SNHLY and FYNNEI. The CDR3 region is CASSVVGGRRGYTF. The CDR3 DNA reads TGTGCCAGCAGTGTGGTCGGGGGGCGGCGGGGCTACACCTTC. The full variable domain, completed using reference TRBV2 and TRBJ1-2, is EPEVTQTPSHQVTQMGQEVILRCVPISNHLYFYWYRQILGQKVEFLVSFYNNEISEKSEIFDDQFSVERPDGSNFTLKIRSTKLEDSAMYFCASSVVGGRRGYTFGSGTRLTVV.

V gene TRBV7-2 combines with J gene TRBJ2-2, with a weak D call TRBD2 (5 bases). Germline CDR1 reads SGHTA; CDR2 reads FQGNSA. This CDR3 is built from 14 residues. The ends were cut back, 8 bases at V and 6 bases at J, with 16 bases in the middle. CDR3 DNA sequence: TGTGCCAGCCGGGGATTGGACCGGGCCGGGGAGCTGTTTTTT. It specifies CASRGLDRAGELFF. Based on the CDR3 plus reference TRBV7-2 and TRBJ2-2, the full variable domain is GAGVSQSPSNKVTEKGKDVELRCDPISGHTALYWYRQSLGQGLEFLIYFQGNSAPDKSGLPSDRFSAERTGGSVSTLTIQRTQQEDSAVYLCASRGLDRAGELFFGEGSRLTVL.

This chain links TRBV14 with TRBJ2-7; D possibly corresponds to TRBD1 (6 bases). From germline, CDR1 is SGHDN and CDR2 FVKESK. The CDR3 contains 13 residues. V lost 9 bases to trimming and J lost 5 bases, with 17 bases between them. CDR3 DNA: TGTGCCAGTGGGGGCCTAGGGGTGGACGAGCAGTACTTC. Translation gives CASGGLGVDEQYF.

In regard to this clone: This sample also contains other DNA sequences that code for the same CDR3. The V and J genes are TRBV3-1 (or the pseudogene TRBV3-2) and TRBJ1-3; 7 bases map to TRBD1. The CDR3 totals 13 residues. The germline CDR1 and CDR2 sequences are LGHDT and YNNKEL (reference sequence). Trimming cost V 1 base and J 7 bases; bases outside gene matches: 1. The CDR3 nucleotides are TGTGCCAGCAGCCAAGTGACAGGGAACACCATATATTTT. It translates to CASSQVTGNTIYF.

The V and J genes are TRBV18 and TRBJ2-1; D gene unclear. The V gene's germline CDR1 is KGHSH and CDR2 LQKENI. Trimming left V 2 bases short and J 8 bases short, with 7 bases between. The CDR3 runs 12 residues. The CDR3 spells CASSPETYEQFF. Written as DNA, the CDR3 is TGTGCCAGCTCACCAGAGACTTATGAGCAGTTCTTC.

The chain's CDR3 is CASSDVKRNQPQHF. The CDR3 DNA sequence: TGTGCCAGCAGTGACGTTAAGCGCAATCAGCCCCAGCATTTT. This chain links TRBV2 with TRBJ1-5; D remains ambiguous. V lost 3 bases and J lost 2, with 8 bases in between. CDR1 is SNHLY and CDR2 is FYNNEI in the germline V gene. The CDR3 has 14 residues.

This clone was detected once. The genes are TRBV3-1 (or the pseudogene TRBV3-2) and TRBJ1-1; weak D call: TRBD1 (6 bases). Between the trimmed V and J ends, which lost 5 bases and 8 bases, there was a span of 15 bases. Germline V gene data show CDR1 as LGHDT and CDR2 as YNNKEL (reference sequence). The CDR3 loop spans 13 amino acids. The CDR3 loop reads CASSVLRQGEAFF. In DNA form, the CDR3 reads TGTGCCAGCAGCGTACTTCGCCAGGGGGAAGCTTTCTTT.

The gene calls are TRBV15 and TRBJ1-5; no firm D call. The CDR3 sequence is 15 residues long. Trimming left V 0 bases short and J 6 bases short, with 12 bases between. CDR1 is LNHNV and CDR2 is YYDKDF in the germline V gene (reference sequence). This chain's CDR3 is CATSRDRVPGQPQHF. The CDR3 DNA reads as TGTGCCACCAGCAGAGATAGAGTACCCGGTCAGCCCCAGCATTTT.

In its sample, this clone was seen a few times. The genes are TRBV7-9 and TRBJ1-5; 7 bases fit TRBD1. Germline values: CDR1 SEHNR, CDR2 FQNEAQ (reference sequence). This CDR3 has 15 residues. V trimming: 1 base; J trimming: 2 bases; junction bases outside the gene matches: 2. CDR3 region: CASSLGDSGNQPQHF. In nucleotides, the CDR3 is TGTGCCAGCAGCTTAGGGGACAGCGGCAATCAGCCCCAGCATTTT.

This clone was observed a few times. This chain's CDR3 is CASSPRTRTGELFF. The CDR3 DNA reads TGTGCCAGCTCACCGAGAACTAGAACCGGGGAGCTGTTTTTT. The rearrangement uses TRBV18 and TRBJ2-2; a possible D gene is TRBD2 (5 bases). The CDR3 is made up of 14 amino acids. The germline gives CDR1 KGHSH, CDR2 LQKENI. V lost 3 bases to trimming and J lost 5 bases, with 10 bases between them.

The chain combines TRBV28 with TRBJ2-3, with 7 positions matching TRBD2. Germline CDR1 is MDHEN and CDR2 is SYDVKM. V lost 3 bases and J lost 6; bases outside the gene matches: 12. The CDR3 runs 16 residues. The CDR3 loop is CASSLTGGEIEDTQYF. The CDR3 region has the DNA TGTGCCAGCAGTTTGACGGGAGGTGAGATTGAGGATACGCAGTATTTT.

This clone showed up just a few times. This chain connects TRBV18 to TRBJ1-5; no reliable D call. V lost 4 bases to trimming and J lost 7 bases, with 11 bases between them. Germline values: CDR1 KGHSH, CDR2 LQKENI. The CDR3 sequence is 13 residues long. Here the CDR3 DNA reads TGTGCCAGCTCACAGGGAGATAAACAGCCCCAGCATTTT. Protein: CASSQGDKQPQHF.